This T cell receptor (beta chain) was sequenced for a study of T-cell reconstitution after alpha-beta-depleted transplantation in children. Study-wide results and limits: Certain patients had high TCRbeta diversity at day 60, and it came from recipient T cells and thymic progenitors that survived. Alpha-beta T cells about two months after transplant reportedly derived from several hundred expanded graft clones.

V lost 5 bases, J lost 7 bases, and 6 bases lay in between. CDR3 length equals 12 residues. The germline gives CDR1 SGHTA, CDR2 FQGNSA. For TCRbeta, the library was prepared with unique molecular identifiers. TCRdb used MiXCR to reprocess the PCR reads, holding one entry per CDR3 protein. In the table there are around 240,000 distinct CDR3 sequences, roughly 7.7% of which are singletons. This clonotype has only a few counts. The antigen is unknown. The sample here was PBMCs, mostly from graft donor cells, taken 180 days after TCRalphabeta/CD19-depleted stem cell transplant. This TCR derives from a male patient younger than 18 who had a stem cell transplant for acute lymphoblastic leukemia, so the T cells may come from the graft donor. This chain links TRBV7-2 with TRBJ2-6; D is unclear. DNA for the CDR3: TGTGCCAGCAGCCCCTCCGCCAACGTCCTGACTTTC. Amino acid sequence: CASSPSANVLTF. Full variable domain (missing parts from reference TRBV7-2 and TRBJ2-6): GAGVSQSPSNKVTEKGKDVELRCDPISGHTALYWYRQSLGQGLEFLIYFQGNSAPDKSGLPSDRFSAERTGGSVSTLTIQRTQQEDSAVYLCASSPSANVLTFGAGSRLTVL.